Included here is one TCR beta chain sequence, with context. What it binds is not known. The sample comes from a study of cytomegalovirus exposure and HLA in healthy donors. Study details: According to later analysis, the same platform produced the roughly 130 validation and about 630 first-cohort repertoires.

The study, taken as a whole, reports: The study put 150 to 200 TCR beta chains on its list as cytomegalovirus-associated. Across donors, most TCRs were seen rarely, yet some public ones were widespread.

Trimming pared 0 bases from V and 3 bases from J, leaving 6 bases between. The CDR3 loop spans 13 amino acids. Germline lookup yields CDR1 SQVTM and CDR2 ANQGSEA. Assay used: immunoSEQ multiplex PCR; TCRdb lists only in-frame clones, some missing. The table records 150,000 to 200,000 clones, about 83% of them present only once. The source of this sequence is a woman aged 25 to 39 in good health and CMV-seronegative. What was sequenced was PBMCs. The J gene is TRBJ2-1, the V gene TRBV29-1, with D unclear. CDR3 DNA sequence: TGCAGCGTTGAAGAGACAAACTACAATGAGCAGTTCTTC. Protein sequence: CSVEETNYNEQFF.